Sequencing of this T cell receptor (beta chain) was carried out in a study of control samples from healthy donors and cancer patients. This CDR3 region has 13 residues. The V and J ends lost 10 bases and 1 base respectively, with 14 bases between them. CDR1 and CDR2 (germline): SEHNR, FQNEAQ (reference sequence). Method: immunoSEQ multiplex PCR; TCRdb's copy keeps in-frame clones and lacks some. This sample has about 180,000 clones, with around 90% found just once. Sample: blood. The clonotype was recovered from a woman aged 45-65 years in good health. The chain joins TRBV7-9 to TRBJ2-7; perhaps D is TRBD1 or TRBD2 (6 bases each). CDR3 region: CATRGLLSYEQYF. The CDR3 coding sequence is TGTGCCACCAGGGGACTCCTATCCTACGAGCAGTACTTC. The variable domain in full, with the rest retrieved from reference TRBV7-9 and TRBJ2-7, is DTGVSQNPRHKITKRGQNVTFRCDPISEHNRLYWYRQTLGQGPEFLTYFQNEAQLEKSRLLSDRFSAERPKGSFSTLEIQRTEQGDSAMYLCATRGLLSYEQYFGPGTRLTVT.